The count of the clone carrying this TCR beta chain is one. The source of the sample is a study of blood T cell repertoires in COVID-19. Overall study: Both acute and convalescent COVID-19 samples were obtained from the United States, Italy and Spain.

Authors' processing steps: Counts of nucleated cells, estimated from reference gene primer amplification, were obtained. TCRdb's table, derived via immunoSEQ multiplex PCR, lists solely in-frame clones and lacks some. The V and J calls and clone size are taken from that table; D and trimming were inferred from the DNA. This sample has around 250,000 clones; more than 75% occur once, and the top ten carry under 2%. Sample: peripheral blood. This TCR came from a woman aged 60-70 years who had recovered from COVID-19.

The CDR3 bases are TGTGCCAGTAGTAGCAGGGGAGGGGATCAGCCCCAGCATTTT. Translation gives CASSSRGGDQPQHF. The V gene is TRBV19, the J gene TRBJ1-5; D is possibly TRBD1 (6 bases). CDR3 length: 14 amino acids. V dropped 4 bases and J dropped 5 bases, with 12 bases sitting between them. Germline V lookup: CDR1 LNHDA, CDR2 SQIVND (reference sequence).